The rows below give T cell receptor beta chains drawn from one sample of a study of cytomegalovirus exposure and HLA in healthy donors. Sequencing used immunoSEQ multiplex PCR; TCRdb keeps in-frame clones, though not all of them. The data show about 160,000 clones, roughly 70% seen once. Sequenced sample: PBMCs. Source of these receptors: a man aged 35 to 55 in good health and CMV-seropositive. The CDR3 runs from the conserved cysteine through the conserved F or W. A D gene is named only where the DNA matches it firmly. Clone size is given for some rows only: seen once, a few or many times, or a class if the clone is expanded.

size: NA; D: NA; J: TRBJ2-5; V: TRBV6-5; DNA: TGTGCCAGCAGTGAAGTGAGCCTCCGGGAGACCCAGTACTTC; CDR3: CASSEVSLRETQYF
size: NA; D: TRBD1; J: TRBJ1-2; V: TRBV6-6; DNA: TGTGCCAGCAGCGGTCCGGGACAGGGGGCCTATGGCTACACCTTC; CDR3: CASSGPGQGAYGYTF
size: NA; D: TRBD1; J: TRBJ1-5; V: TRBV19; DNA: TGTGCCAGTCAGGGACAGGGGGCACGGAATCAGCCCCAGCATTTT; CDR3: CASQGQGARNQPQHF
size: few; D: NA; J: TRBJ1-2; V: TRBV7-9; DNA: TGTGCCAGCAGCTTACAGGGGACTAACTATGGCTACACCTTC; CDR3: CASSLQGTNYGYTF
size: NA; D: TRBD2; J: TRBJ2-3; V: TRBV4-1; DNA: TGCGCCAGCAGCCGGTCGGGACTAGCGGGGGATCAAGATACGCAGTATTTT; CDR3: CASSRSGLAGDQDTQYF
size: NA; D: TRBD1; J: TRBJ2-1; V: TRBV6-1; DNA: TGTGCCAGCAGTGAAGGGACAGGCTACAATGAGCAGTTCTTC; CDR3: CASSEGTGYNEQFF
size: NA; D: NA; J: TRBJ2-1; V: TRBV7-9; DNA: TGTGCCAGCAGCTTGGGACTTACCTACAATGAGCAGTTCTTC; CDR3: CASSLGLTYNEQFF
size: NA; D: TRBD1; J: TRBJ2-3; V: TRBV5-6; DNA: TGTGCCAGCAGCTGGACAGGGGTGGATACGCAGTATTTT; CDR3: CASSWTGVDTQYF
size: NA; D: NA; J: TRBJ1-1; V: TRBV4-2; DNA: TGTGCCAGCAGCCAAGATCGGGGAAGGACTGAAGCTTTCTTT; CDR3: CASSQDRGRTEAFF
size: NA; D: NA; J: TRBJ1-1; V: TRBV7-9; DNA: TGTGCCAGCAGCCCCCGGGAGGTGATAATGAACACTGAAGCTTTCTTT; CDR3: CASSPREVIMNTEAFF
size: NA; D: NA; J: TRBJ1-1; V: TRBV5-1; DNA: TGCGCCAGCAGCTTTGGGGGGGGGACTGAAGCTTTCTTT; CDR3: CASSFGGGTEAFF
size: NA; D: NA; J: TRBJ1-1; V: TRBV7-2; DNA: TGTGCCAGCAGCTTAGCGCCCCAGGGAGGCACTGAAGCTTTCTTT; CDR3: CASSLAPQGGTEAFF
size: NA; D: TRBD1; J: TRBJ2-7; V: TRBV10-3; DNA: TGTGCCATCAGCCTCGGGACAGGGGCTGGGGAGCAGTACTTC; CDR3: CAISLGTGAGEQYF
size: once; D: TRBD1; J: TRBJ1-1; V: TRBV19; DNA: TGTGCCATCCGGGACAGGGGAAACACTGAAGCTTTCTTT; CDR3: CAIRDRGNTEAFF
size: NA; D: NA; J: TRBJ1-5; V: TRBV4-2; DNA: TGTGCCAGCAGCCAAGGGACGGAGCGGGACCCAGGGCCCCAGCATTTT; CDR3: CASSQGTERDPGPQHF
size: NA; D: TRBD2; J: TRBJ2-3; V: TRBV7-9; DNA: TGTGCCAGCACCTCACTGGCTAGCGGGGTCACAGATACGCAGTATTTT; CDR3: CASTSLASGVTDTQYF
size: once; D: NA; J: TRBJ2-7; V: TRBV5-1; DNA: TGCGCCAGCAGCTTGGAGGCGGAATCACCCTACGAGCAGTACTTC; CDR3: CASSLEAESPYEQYF
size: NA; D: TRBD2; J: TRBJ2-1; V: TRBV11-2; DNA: TGTGCCAGCAGCTCGACTAGCGGGGGGGGACAGCAGTTCTTC; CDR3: CASSSTSGGGQQFF
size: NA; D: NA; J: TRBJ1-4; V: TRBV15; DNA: TGTGCCACCAGCAGAGAACGGGGGACCTTAGAAAAACTGTTTTTT; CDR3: CATSRERGTLEKLFF
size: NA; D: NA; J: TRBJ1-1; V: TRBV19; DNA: TGTGCCAGTAGCTCCGCGGGGCTTAACACTGAAGCTTTCTTT; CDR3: CASSSAGLNTEAFF
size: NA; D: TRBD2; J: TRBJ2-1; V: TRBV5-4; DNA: TGTGCCAGCAGCTTGGATACTAGCGGGCTTGTCTTC; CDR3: CASSLDTSGLVF
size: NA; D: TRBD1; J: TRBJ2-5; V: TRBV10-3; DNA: TGTGCCATCAGTGAGAAAGTAGGAGACAGGGCTCAAGAGACCCAGTACTTC; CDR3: CAISEKVGDRAQETQYF
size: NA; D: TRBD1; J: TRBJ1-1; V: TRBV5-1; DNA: TGCGCCAGCAGCTTGGCGGACAGGGTAGCTGAGGCTTTCTTT; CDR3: CASSLADRVAEAFF
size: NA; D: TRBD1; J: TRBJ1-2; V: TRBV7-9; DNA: TGTGCCAGCAGCTTCACAGGGGATGGCTACACCTTC; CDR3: CASSFTGDGYTF
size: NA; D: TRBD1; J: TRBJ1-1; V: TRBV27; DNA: TGTGCCAGCAGTCCCGACCAGGGGGGCACTGAAGCTTTCTTT; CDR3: CASSPDQGGTEAFF
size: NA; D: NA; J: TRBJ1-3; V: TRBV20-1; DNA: TGCAGTGCTGAGCGCCTGGACACCATATATTTT; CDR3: CSAERLDTIYF
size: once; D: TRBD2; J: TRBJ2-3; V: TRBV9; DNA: TGTGCCAGCAGCGGACTTAGCGGGGGAAGCGATACGCAGTATTTT; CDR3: CASSGLSGGSDTQYF
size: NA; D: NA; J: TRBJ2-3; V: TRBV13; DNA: TGTGCCAGCAGCTTAGAAGAGCCCACAGATACGCAGTATTTT; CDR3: CASSLEEPTDTQYF
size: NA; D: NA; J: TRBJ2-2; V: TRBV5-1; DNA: TGCGCCAGCAGTTCCGGCGGCGGAGGGGAGGTCGGGGAGCTGTTTTTT; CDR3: CASSSGGGGEVGELFF